This passage covers 17 T cell receptor beta chains from one sample sequenced in a study of blood T cell repertoires in COVID-19. Generated by immunoSEQ multiplex PCR, the TCRdb table keeps only in-frame clones and is missing some. The data contain 200,000 to 300,000 clones, 80% to 90% of them singletons. Sequencing was performed on PBMCs or T cells enriched from blood (not recorded which). These receptor sequences come from a man in his forties or fifties who had recovered from COVID-19.

V and J are TRBV5-4 and TRBJ1-2; TRBD1 aligns across 7 bases. Trimming removed 1 base from V and 4 bases from J; junction bases left unmatched: 7. CDR3 length: 15 residues. Germline V gene data show CDR1 as SGHNT and CDR2 as YYREEE (reference sequence). CDR3 nucleotides: TGTGCCAGCAGCTTGAACTACGACAGGGCCTATGGCTACACCTTC. Translation: CASSLNYDRAYGYTF.

This clone has just one count. The gene calls are TRBV4-1 and TRBJ2-2; TRBD2 might be the D (7 bases). The CDR3 sequence is 18 residues long. V was shortened by 6 bases and J by 5 bases, with 25 bases between the two germline ends. From germline, CDR1 is MGHRA and CDR2 YSYEKL. The CDR3 nucleotides read TGCGCCAGCAGTCCACATTTTTGGGGGGGCGATGGGACCGGGGAGCTGTTTTTT. Its protein is CASSPHFWGGDGTGELFF.

This chain connects TRBV6-2 or TRBV6-3 to TRBJ2-5, with 11 bases identical to TRBD2. The germline V gene encodes CDR1 MNHEY and CDR2 SVGEGT. Trimming took 5 bases from V and 2 from J; bases not matched to a gene: 7. The CDR3 totals 16 residues. The CDR3 DNA reads as TGTGCCAGCAGTCGGCCTCTAGCGGGGGGACAAGAGACCCAGTACTTC. Its protein product is CASSRPLAGGQETQYF.

The chain links TRBV5-1 to TRBJ2-3; no reliable D call. The CDR3 covers 12 residues. V dropped 3 bases and J dropped 2 bases, with 4 bases sitting between them. Looked up from germline, CDR1 is SGHRS and CDR2 is YFSETQ. The chain's CDR3 is CASSSFTDTQYF. The CDR3 nucleotides read TGCGCCAGCAGCTCCTTCACAGATACGCAGTATTTT.

The chain combines TRBV3-1 (or the pseudogene TRBV3-2) with TRBJ1-6; TRBD1 aligns across 7 bases. The trim removed 7 bases at V and 7 bases at J, leaving 7 bases unmatched. From germline, CDR1 is LGHDT and CDR2 YNNKEL (reference sequence). CDR3 size: 14 residues. CDR3 in amino acids: CASTPTGMNSPLHF. Written as DNA, the CDR3 is TGTGCCAGCACTCCGACAGGGATGAATTCACCCCTCCACTTT.

The V gene is TRBV4-1, the J gene TRBJ2-7; D not certain. V lost 2 bases and J 5 bases, leaving 10 bases between the germline ends. The germline CDR1 and CDR2 sequences are MGHRA and YSYEKL. The CDR3 runs to 13 residues. The CDR3 nucleotides are TGCGCCAGCAGCCAATCAGTAGGAGACGAGCAGTACTTC. This sequence encodes CASSQSVGDEQYF.

DNA of the CDR3: TGTGCCAGCAGCGCCTATATAGCCCCACATGAGCAGTTCTTC. Amino acid sequence: CASSAYIAPHEQFF. V usage is TRBV7-3 and J usage is TRBJ2-1; D gene unclear. The V end was cut by 5 bases, the J end by 8 bases, with 16 bases between. Germline CDR1 and CDR2: SGHTA and FQGTGA. CDR3 length: 14 amino acids.

The chain uses TRBV5-1 and TRBJ2-2; D not resolved. Germline CDR1 and CDR2: SGHRS and YFSETQ. The CDR3 contains 13 residues. V lost 4 bases, J lost 5 bases, and 9 bases lay in between. The CDR3 nucleotides read TGCGCCAGCAGCGCGAGATGGACCGGGGAGCTGTTTTTT. Translating it yields CASSARWTGELFF.

Ten or more counts support this clone. The J gene is TRBJ2-3, the V gene TRBV5-1, with 10 bases aligning to TRBD2. The junction had 2 bases not matched to a gene; V was cut back by 5 bases and J by 5 bases. This CDR3 is built from 13 residues. Looked up from germline, CDR1 is SGHRS and CDR2 is YFSETQ. The CDR3 DNA sequence: TGCGCCAGCAGTCTAGCGGGAGAAGATACGCAGTATTTT. This encodes CASSLAGEDTQYF.

This chain links TRBV27 with TRBJ1-6; D unclear. Trimming took off 6 bases at V and 9 bases at J, with 15 bases between the two ends. Germline V lookup: CDR1 MNHEY, CDR2 SMNVEV (reference sequence). CDR3 size: 14 residues. The DNA for the CDR3 is TGTGCCAGCAGACTAGGCCGGGAGACTTCACCCCTCCACTTT. Its protein is CASRLGRETSPLHF.

The V and J genes are TRBV4-2 and TRBJ1-1; TRBD1 might be the D (5 bases). Germline values: CDR1 LGHNA, CDR2 YNFKEQ. V was trimmed by 0 bases and J by 1 base, leaving 12 bases between them. There are 16 residues in the CDR3. CDR3 nucleotide sequence: TGTGCCAGCAGCCAAGATCTGGTGGGGGGGAACACTGAAGCTTTCTTT. The encoded protein is CASSQDLVGGNTEAFF.

The chain employs TRBV2 and TRBJ1-1, with a weak D call TRBD1 (6 bases). Germline-derived CDR1 and CDR2 are SNHLY and FYNNEI. Trimming removed 8 bases at V and 6 bases at J, with 10 bases between. There are 11 residues in the CDR3. CDR3 sequence: CASVRGAEAFF. Written as DNA, the CDR3 is TGTGCCAGCGTCAGGGGCGCTGAAGCTTTCTTT. The full variable domain, completed using reference TRBV2 and TRBJ1-1, is EPEVTQTPSHQVTQMGQEVILRCVPISNHLYFYWYRQILGQKVEFLVSFYNNEISEKSEIFDDQFSVERPDGSNFTLKIRSTKLEDSAMYFCASVRGAEAFFGQGTRLTVV.

This chain connects TRBV18 to TRBJ1-1, with no clear D. Germline V CDR1 and CDR2: KGHSH, LQKENI. The CDR3 length is 14 residues. The V gene lost 2 bases and the J gene lost 6 bases, with 13 bases spanning the gap. CDR3 amino acids: CASSPADTWAEAFF. CDR3 DNA sequence: TGTGCCAGCTCACCAGCCGACACATGGGCTGAAGCTTTCTTT.

The chain is built from TRBV19 and TRBJ1-2, with D possibly TRBD1 on 6 matching bases. The V end was cut by 4 bases, the J end by 5 bases, with 17 bases between. In germline, CDR1 is LNHDA, CDR2 SQIVND (reference sequence). This CDR3 is 15 amino acids long. In nucleotides, the CDR3 is TGTGCCAGTAGTAGCGAGCAGACAAGGGGGTATGGCTACACCTTC. Residues: CASSSEQTRGYGYTF.

V and J are TRBV28 and TRBJ1-3; 7 bases align to TRBD1. CDR3 length: 16 residues. CDR1 and CDR2 (germline): MDHEN, SYDVKM. The ends lost 5 bases at V and 4 bases at J; junction bases unmatched: 11. This CDR3 reads CASSQPRDSSGNTIYF. CDR3 nucleotide sequence: TGTGCCAGCAGTCAGCCCCGGGACAGCTCCGGAAACACCATATATTTT.

The gene calls are TRBV9 and TRBJ2-7, with D perhaps matching TRBD1 (5 bases). V was clipped by 0 bases and J by 2 bases, with 9 bases between them. Germline values: CDR1 SGDLS, CDR2 YYNGEE. The CDR3 has 14 amino acids. The CDR3 is CASSVDSGPYEQYF. The CDR3 region has the DNA TGTGCCAGCAGCGTAGATTCAGGGCCCTACGAGCAGTACTTC.

The rearrangement uses TRBV2 and TRBJ2-1, with 11 positions matching TRBD2. In germline, CDR1 is SNHLY, CDR2 FYNNEI. The ends lost 6 bases at V and 0 bases at J; junction bases unmatched: 4. This CDR3 has 16 residues. The CDR3 DNA is TGTGCCAGCAGGGTACTAGCGGGGGACTCCTACAATGAGCAGTTCTTC. Protein: CASRVLAGDSYNEQFF.